This T cell receptor (beta chain) was retrieved from a study of blood T cells in healthy people across ages. Germline CDR1 is MNHEY and CDR2 is SVGAGI. With 5 bases removed from V and 7 bases from J, the gap between germline ends came to 12 bases. The CDR3 runs to 14 residues. Next came a second PCR, run for about 6 to 12 cycles, which used a sample-barcoded 5' primer along with a J-beta primer mix. MiXCR was run by TCRdb on the 5' RACE reads, yielding one entry per CDR3 protein. The sample yields 980,000 or so distinct CDR3 sequences, roughly 50% seen once. This clonotype has a handful of counts. The TCR originated in a man aged 30 to 39 in good health. The chain is built from TRBV6-5 and TRBJ1-6; D is perhaps TRBD1 (5 bases). The sample comprised blood. The CDR3: CASSTGTANSPLHF. In DNA form, the CDR3 reads TGTGCCAGCAGTACCGGGACCGCAAATTCACCCCTCCACTTT.